One sample yielded the 9 T cell receptor beta chains listed below, sequenced in a study of memory CD4+ T cells and cytomegalovirus serostatus. The repertoire was sequenced with immunoSEQ multiplex PCR; TCRdb's copy has only in-frame clones and lacks some. Here the sample spans approximately 70,000 clones, roughly 76% being singletons. The sort gate was single viable CD3+CD4+CD8-CD45RO+ cells for memory CD4+ T cells. What was sequenced was memory CD4+ T cells from blood. These receptor sequences come from an adult in good health and CMV-seropositive.

The chain joins TRBV29-1 to TRBJ1-1, with TRBD1 as a possible D gene (6 bases). Germline-derived CDR1 and CDR2 are SQVTM and ANQGSEA. The ends were cut back, 5 bases at V and 1 base at J, with 11 bases in the middle. This CDR3 is 13 amino acids long. The CDR3 is CSVQKGGNTEAFF. The CDR3 DNA follows: TGCAGCGTTCAAAAAGGGGGGAACACTGAAGCTTTCTTT. Variable domain in full (rest from reference TRBV29-1 and TRBJ1-1): SAVISQKPSRDICQRGTSLTIQCQVDSQVTMMFWYRQQPGQSLTLIATANQGSEATYESGFVIDKFPISRPNLTFSTLTVSNMSPEDSSIYLCSVQKGGNTEAFFGQGTRLTVV.

This clone was found a few times. This chain joins TRBV10-3 and TRBJ2-2; 9 nucleotides match TRBD2. CDR1 and CDR2 (germline): ENHRY, SYGVKD. The CDR3 is 15 residues long. V lost 3 bases and J lost 3; bases outside the gene matches: 2. This chain's CDR3 is CAISERGRDTGELFF. In nucleotides, the CDR3 is TGTGCCATCAGTGAACGCGGGAGGGACACCGGGGAGCTGTTTTTT.

V usage is TRBV28 and J usage is TRBJ2-3; no firm D call. The CDR3 contains 13 residues. CDR1 and CDR2 (germline): MDHEN, SYDVKM. V dropped 2 bases and J dropped 6 bases, with 9 bases sitting between them. CDR3 nucleotides: TGTGCCAGCAGTTTAGTAGCTTCTGATACGCAGTATTTT. Protein sequence: CASSLVASDTQYF.

J is TRBJ1-3 and V is TRBV5-6, with TRBD1 matching over 7 bases. This CDR3 is built from 15 residues. After removal of 4 bases from V and 6 bases from J, the junction contained 10 bases not matched to a gene. In germline, CDR1 is SGHDT, CDR2 YYEEEE. This CDR3 is CASSPTGTDLNTIYF. The CDR3, as DNA: TGTGCCAGCAGCCCGACTGGGACAGACTTAAACACCATATATTTT.

This clone was seen a few times. The genes are TRBV7-9 and TRBJ1-1; D ambiguous. With 5 bases removed from V and 2 bases from J, the gap between germline ends came to 0 bases. Germline-derived CDR1 and CDR2 are SEHNR and FQNEAQ (reference sequence). This CDR3 is built from 10 residues. In nucleotides, the CDR3 is TGTGCCAGCAGCAACACTGAAGCTTTCTTT. As protein: CASSNTEAFF.

The chain is built from TRBV6-6 and TRBJ2-7, with 9 bases aligning to TRBD1. This CDR3 spans 13 amino acids. Germline V gene sequence: CDR1 MNHNY, CDR2 SVGAGI (reference sequence). The junction had 8 bases not matched to a gene; V was cut back by 7 bases and J by 7 bases. The CDR3 loop reads CASIRDRDEEQYF. The CDR3 nucleotides are TGTGCCAGCATCCGGGACAGGGATGAAGAGCAGTACTTC.

This chain joins TRBV19 and TRBJ2-5; D remains ambiguous. V was shortened by 4 bases and J by 0 bases, with 9 bases between the two germline ends. Germline CDR1 LNHDA, CDR2 SQIVND (reference sequence). The CDR3 runs to 14 residues. Written as DNA, the CDR3 is TGTGCCAGTAGTACTACCGAGAACCAAGAGACCCAGTACTTC. Translation gives CASSTTENQETQYF. Full variable domain (rest looked up from reference TRBV19 and TRBJ2-5): DGGITQSPKYLFRKEGQNVTLSCEQNLNHDAMYWYRQDPGQGLRLIYYSQIVNDFQKGDIAEGYSVSREKKESFPLTVTSAQKNPTAFYLCASSTTENQETQYFGPGTRLLVL.

The chain recombines TRBV7-9 with TRBJ2-5, with 8 bases lining up with TRBD2. J lost 5 bases, V lost 5 bases, and 10 bases had no gene match. Germline CDR1 is SEHNR and CDR2 is FQNEAQ (reference sequence). This CDR3 is 15 amino acids long. CDR3 in DNA: TGTGCCAGCAGCCAATCGGGAGGGGCCAGGGAGACCCAGTACTTC. Amino acid sequence: CASSQSGGARETQYF.

The CDR3 DNA sequence: TGTGCCAGCAGTCAGGGTAGCACAGATACGCAGTATTTT. Translating gives CASSQGSTDTQYF. The chain is built from TRBV7-9 and TRBJ2-3; tentative D call: TRBD1 (5 bases). The CDR3 runs to 13 residues. With 6 bases removed from V and 0 bases from J, the gap between germline ends came to 7 bases. CDR1 and CDR2 (germline): SEHNR, FQNEAQ (reference sequence).